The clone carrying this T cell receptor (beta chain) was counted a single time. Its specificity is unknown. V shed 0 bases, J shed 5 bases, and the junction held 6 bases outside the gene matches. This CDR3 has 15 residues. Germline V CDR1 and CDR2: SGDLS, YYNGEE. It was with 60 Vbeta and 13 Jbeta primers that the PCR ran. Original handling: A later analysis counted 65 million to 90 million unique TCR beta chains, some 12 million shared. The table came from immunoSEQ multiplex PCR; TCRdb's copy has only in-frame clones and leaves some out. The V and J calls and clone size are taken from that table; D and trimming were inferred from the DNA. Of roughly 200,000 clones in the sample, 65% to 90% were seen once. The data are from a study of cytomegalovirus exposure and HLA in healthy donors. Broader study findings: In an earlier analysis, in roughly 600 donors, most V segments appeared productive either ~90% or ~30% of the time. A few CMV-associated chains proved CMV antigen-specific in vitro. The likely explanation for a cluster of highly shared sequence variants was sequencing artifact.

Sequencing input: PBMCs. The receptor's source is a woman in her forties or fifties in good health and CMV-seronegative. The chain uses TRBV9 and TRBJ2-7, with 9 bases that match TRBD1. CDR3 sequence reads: CASSVDPGQGNEQYF. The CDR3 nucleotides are TGTGCCAGCAGCGTAGACCCGGGACAGGGCAACGAGCAGTACTTC.